This entry is about one T cell receptor (beta chain). As yet, its antigen is unknown. The table came from immunoSEQ multiplex PCR; TCRdb's copy has only in-frame clones and leaves some out. Found here are under 85,000 clones, 80% of them singletons; the top ten hold 0.79%. These data belong to a study of T cell clones after liver transplantation. About the study: Samples came from ITN030ST, which attempted immunosuppression withdrawal within 2 years of liver transplantation. TCRbeta sequencing after a pre-transplant mixed lymphocyte reaction identified graft-donor-reactive clones, later tracked in post-transplant blood.

V lost 8 bases to trimming and J lost 3 bases; unmatched junction nucleotides: 5. The CDR3 is made up of 14 amino acids. Germline CDR1 and CDR2: MGHRA and YSYEKL. Thawed unstimulated PBMCs were FACS-sorted by CD3, CD4 and CD8 into two populations. Study-level results: Small, mixed patient groups and varying post-transplant times limit these conclusions.

The chain has TRBV4-1 and TRBJ1-4, with 8 bases identical to TRBD1. This receptor was taken from a human patient who received a liver transplant. Some T cells may be provided by the graft donor. This material consisted of CD4+ T cells from blood, taken 12 months after liver transplant. The CDR3, as DNA: TGCGCCAGCTCCCGGACAGGGCCTAATGAAAAACTGTTTTTT. Its translation: CASSRTGPNEKLFF.